This T cell receptor beta chain was retrieved from a study of blood T cell repertoires in COVID-19. Background on the study: The United States, Italy and Spain provided the acute and convalescent COVID-19 samples.

The CDR3 has 15 amino acids. Losses at the gene ends were 4 bases for V and 3 bases for J; bases not matched to a gene: 9. From germline, CDR1 is SGHRS and CDR2 YFSETQ. Everyone who took part was roughly 18 to 89 years old, and they came from 20 to 25 US areas. Which cohort a participant joined came from the clinical history participants gave. Per the original data handling: Amplification with reference gene primers provided the estimates of nucleated cell counts. Assay used: immunoSEQ multiplex PCR; TCRdb lists only in-frame clones, some missing. The V and J calls and the clone size are those of that table, but D and trimming were determined from the DNA. The top ten hold approximately 1.7% of the sample, which has hundreds of thousands of clones, approximately 86% seen once.

The sequenced sample consisted of PBMCs or T cells enriched from blood (not recorded which). The chain links TRBV5-1 to TRBJ1-1; 7 bases agree with TRBD1. The TCR comes from a woman aged 50 to 60 who had recovered from COVID-19. As DNA, the CDR3 is TGCGCCAGCAGCCCAAAACCTACAGGGGACACTGAAGCTTTCTTT. Translating gives CASSPKPTGDTEAFF. Combining the CDR3 with reference TRBV5-1 and TRBJ1-1 gives the whole variable domain KAGVTQTPRYLIKTRGQQVTLSCSPISGHRSVSWYQQTPGQGLQFLFEYFSETQRNKGNFPGRFSGRQFSNSRSEMNVSTLELGDSALYLCASSPKPTGDTEAFFGQGTRLTVV.